Listed below are T cell receptor beta chains from one sample, sequenced in a study of a mutant IDH1 vaccine in newly diagnosed glioma. The data were produced by immunoSEQ multiplex PCR, yet TCRdb's version contains in-frame clones alone and is incomplete. The sample yields tens of thousands of clones, 80% seen once. These TCRs' antigens remain unknown. The sequencing used PBMCs, collected from a glioma patient whose treatment included an IDH1 peptide vaccine. The receptors derive from a middle-aged man with glioma. CDR3s include the opening cysteine and the closing phenylalanine or tryptophan. A D gene is named only where the DNA matches it firmly. Some rows mark clone size as missing; the rest say once, few, many or name a class of expanded clone.

J	size	D	V	DNA	CDR3
TRBJ2-1	.	TRBD1	TRBV5-1	TGCGCCAGCAGCTTGGGGGACAGGGGAAACAATGAGCAGTTCTTC	CASSLGDRGNNEQFF
TRBJ2-7	.	.	TRBV6-6	TGTGCCAGCACCAACCCGGGACTGGGCTCCTACGAGCAGTACTTC	CASTNPGLGSYEQYF
TRBJ2-1	.	TRBD2	TRBV7-2	TGTGCCAGCAGCCCATTACTAGCGGGGGGGTTCAGTAAGCAGTTCTTC	CASSPLLAGGFSKQFF
TRBJ2-7	.	.	TRBV5-1	TGCGCCAGCAGCGACCCGCTGGGCGAGCAGTACTTC	CASSDPLGEQYF
TRBJ2-2	.	TRBD2	TRBV11-3	TGTGCCAGCAGCCAGACTAGCGGATACACCGGGGAGCTGTTTTTT	CASSQTSGYTGELFF
TRBJ1-2	.	.	TRBV7-9	TGTGCCAGCAGCTTAGACAGCTTTTATGGCTACACCTTC	CASSLDSFYGYTF
TRBJ1-5	.	.	TRBV27	TGTGCCAGCAGAAGCGTTGGTGGCAATCAGCCCCAGCATTTT	CASRSVGGNQPQHF
TRBJ2-5	few	.	TRBV18	TGTGCCAGCTCCGCCTGGGGGGAAGAGACCCAGTACTTC	CASSAWGEETQYF
TRBJ1-1	.	.	TRBV6-6	TGTGCCAGCAGTTCGCAGGGGTCGCACACTGAAGCTTTCTTT	CASSSQGSHTEAFF
TRBJ2-5	.	.	TRBV5-5	TGTGCCAGCAGCCAGACCCCGGGGCAACAAGAGACCCAGTACTTC	CASSQTPGQQETQYF
TRBJ1-5	.	.	TRBV27	TGTGCCAGCAGTTTATCAGGGCGCAATCAGCCCCAGCATTTT	CASSLSGRNQPQHF
TRBJ1-3	.	.	TRBV15	TGTGCCACCAGCAGAGGAGGAAACACCATATATTTT	CATSRGGNTIYF
TRBJ2-7	.	TRBD1	TRBV19	TGTGCCAGCACCGGGACAGACGTCCCCGAGCAGTACTTC	CASTGTDVPEQYF
TRBJ2-2	.	TRBD1	TRBV4-1	TGCGCCAGCAGCCAAGAGGGGACAGTGGCCGGGGAGCTGTTTTTT	CASSQEGTVAGELFF
TRBJ2-6	.	.	TRBV2	TGTGCCAGCAGTTTACAGGGGGCCAACGTCCTGACTTTC	CASSLQGANVLTF
TRBJ2-7	.	.	TRBV28	TGTGCCAGCATCTCTCAGGCGGGGACCGTCGGTCCCTACGAGCAGTACTTC	CASISQAGTVGPYEQYF
TRBJ2-6	.	.	TRBV13	TGTGCCAGCAGCTTAATCAGGGGTGGTAAGGCTTGGGCCAACGTCCTGACTTTC	CASSLIRGGKAWANVLTF
TRBJ1-2	.	.	TRBV5-1	TGCGCCAGCAGCTTTCTTGACCATAACTATGGCTACACCTTC	CASSFLDHNYGYTF
TRBJ2-2	.	.	TRBV7-2	TGTGCCAGCAGCTTCAGGTTGGCGGCCGGGGAGCTGTTTTTT	CASSFRLAAGELFF
TRBJ1-4	.	TRBD1	TRBV10-3	TGTGCCATCAGCAACGACAGGGGGGGGGAAAAACTGTTTTTT	CAISNDRGGEKLFF
TRBJ2-7	.	.	TRBV11-1	TGTGCCAGCAGCCTGACGGACATAGGGGATACCTACGAGCAGTACTTC	CASSLTDIGDTYEQYF
TRBJ1-4	.	TRBD1	TRBV27	TGTGCCAGCAGTTCCGGGACAGGGATTGGCGAAAAACTGTTTTTT	CASSSGTGIGEKLFF
TRBJ1-5	.	.	TRBV6-1	TGTGCCAGCAGCCTTTTGGGACAGCCCCAGCATTTT	CASSLLGQPQHF
TRBJ1-1	.	.	TRBV19	TGTGCCACCCGAGGGGGAACTGAAGCTTTCTTT	CATRGGTEAFF
TRBJ2-3	once	TRBD1	TRBV7-2	TGTGCCAGCAGCTTAGACAGGGGGACAGATACGCAGTATTTT	CASSLDRGTDTQYF
TRBJ1-3	.	.	TRBV15	TGTGCCACCAGCAGAATCTTAGCCACCACGGGGAGCTCTGGAAACACCATATATTTT	CATSRILATTGSSGNTIYF
TRBJ2-2	.	.	TRBV25-1	TGTGCCAGCAGTGAATTCGGGACGGAGAACACCGGGGAGCTGTTTTTT	CASSEFGTENTGELFF
TRBJ2-4	.	.	TRBV5-1	TGCGCCAGCAGCTGGGCTGTGGGGTATGAGGGCAAAAACATTCAGTACTTC	CASSWAVGYEGKNIQYF
TRBJ2-2	.	TRBD2	TRBV4-1	TGCGCCAGCAGCCAAGAGAGACTAGCGGGAGTCGGGGAGCTGTTTTTT	CASSQERLAGVGELFF
TRBJ1-2	.	.	TRBV6-5	TGTGCCAGCAGCCCAGGGACCGTTGGCTATGGCTACACCTTC	CASSPGTVGYGYTF
TRBJ1-1	.	TRBD1	TRBV9	TGTGCCAGCAGCCTAGGGACAGGGAACACTGAAGCTTTCTTT	CASSLGTGNTEAFF
TRBJ2-7	.	.	TRBV5-1	TGCGCCAGCAGCACCCCAAGAGAGACGTCGAATTACGAGCAGTACTTC	CASSTPRETSNYEQYF
TRBJ2-3	once	.	TRBV6-6	TGTGCCAGCAGTTACGAAGCAGATACGCAGTATTTT	CASSYEADTQYF
TRBJ2-1	.	TRBD2	TRBV19	TGTGCCAGTAGTATAGATCGTAAGCGGGGCTTCTACAATGAGCAGTTCTTC	CASSIDRKRGFYNEQFF
TRBJ2-6	.	.	TRBV21-1	.	CASSKAQWGSGANVLTF
TRBJ1-2	once	TRBD1	TRBV5-1	TGCGCCAGCAGCTTGTCACCGGGACAGGGTGGCTATGGCTACACCTTC	CASSLSPGQGGYGYTF
TRBJ2-7	.	TRBD1	TRBV27	TGTGCCAGCAGGTTCAGTGGGGACAGGGGTTACGAGCAGTACTTC	CASRFSGDRGYEQYF
TRBJ2-2	.	TRBD2	TRBV28	TGTGCCAGCAGCCGAGCGGGAGGGCGAACCGGGGAGCTGTTTTTT	CASSRAGGRTGELFF
TRBJ1-5	.	.	TRBV18	TGTGCCAGCTCACCAGCGCCAGGCCAGAACCAGCCCCAGCATTTT	CASSPAPGQNQPQHF
TRBJ2-2	.	TRBD1	TRBV7-6	TGTGCCAGCAGTGAGGACAGGATTGGAACCGGGGAGCTGTTTTTT	CASSEDRIGTGELFF
TRBJ1-5	.	TRBD1	TRBV27	TGTGCCAGCAGTTTAAGAAGCAGGGGGCCTCAGCCCCAGCATTTT	CASSLRSRGPQPQHF
TRBJ1-2	.	TRBD1	TRBV10-3	TGTGCCATCAGTACAGGGGGCGCCGGGGCTAACTATGGCTACACCTTC	CAISTGGAGANYGYTF
TRBJ1-2	.	TRBD1	TRBV2	TGTGCCAGCAGCCGGGACAGAAACTATGGCTACACCTTC	CASSRDRNYGYTF
TRBJ2-7	.	TRBD1	TRBV25-1	TGTGCCAGCAGTGACTCAAACGGACAGGTCTACGAGCAGTACTTC	CASSDSNGQVYEQYF
TRBJ2-3	.	.	TRBV19	TGTGCCAGTAGTAGGGAAGTAACAGATACGCAGTATTTT	CASSREVTDTQYF